This TCR beta chain came from a study of beta chain features in type 1 diabetes listed by TCRdb under 2018. A note on the overall study: Mean age, gender distribution, total cell number and subset yield did not differ between patients and healthy donors. Across all samples, 107,917,701 sorted cells were examined, and cell number per subset correlated strongly with RNA yield. In the study, recently diagnosed type 1 diabetes patients and matched healthy donors were compared on the TCRB repertoires of their sorted circulating CD4+ T cell subsets. Naive and central memory subsets were obtained from all 28 donors, but regulatory and stem cell-like memory subsets were isolated from only 8 patients and roughly 8 healthy donors.

The entire isolated RNA was reverse transcribed using the High Capacity cDNA Reverse Transcription Kit, and thus expressed TCRB transcripts were sequenced. Deep immunoSEQ sequencing was applied to naive, central memory and regulatory T cell samples, giving an average of roughly 3.5 million total reads per sample. After sorted cells were lysed in RLT buffer, RNA was extracted with DNase-treated RNeasy Micro or Mini kits, with the choice depending on cell number. To prevent cross-contamination, every cell subset was processed on its own, while patient and healthy donor samples were processed together. The immunoSEQ multiplex PCR was used to amplify TCRB sequences from cDNA, yielding 87-bp fragments that span the CDR3 region. Sequencing of the amplicons was done on the Illumina HiSeq platform. In the paper's pipeline: PCR bias was computationally corrected using synthetic template baselines, reads within Hamming distance 2 were collapsed, and singletons that could not be merged were discarded. By aligning reads against IMGT, V, D and J genes, CDR3 length, and insertions or deletions at six rearrangement sites were assigned. Within each subset, clonotype counts were normalized to sorted cell number, and only after that were true diversity and Gini coefficients computed with the tcR R package. The overlap coefficient, calculated on TCRB nucleotide sequences, was used to measure repertoire sharing. As a proxy for the pre-selection repertoire, out-of-frame TCRB sequences from naive cells were analyzed. This immuneACCESS table, as held by TCRdb, lists in-frame sequences with V and J called but not all clones. Of the missing ones, under half trace to an unresolved V gene in checked studies; the others have no known cause. V, J and clone size were drawn from that table, and D and trimming were deduced from the DNA. This sample lists around 360,000 clones; roughly 12% were detected once. Jointly, the top ten make up roughly 0.0097% of the sample.

This clone has only a few counts. Its antigen is not yet known. Base qualities are not provided; no much larger clone lies one nucleotide away. Overall results and qualifications from the work: Sequencing cDNA rather than genomic DNA could over-represent highly expressing activated cells, although activation and CD3 levels did not differ between groups. The naive, central memory and regulatory TCRB repertoires appeared to resemble one another more closely among patients than among healthy donors. Only small numbers of individuals were included in the HLA sub-analyses, which left unresolved whether HLA type had any influence on TCRB rearrangement. A moderate but significant shortening of TCRB CDR3 length was observed in type 1 diabetes patients in all four CD4+ subsets. PCR might favor shorter templates, but patient and control samples were amplified and corrected together, so any skew would affect both groups equally. Fewer insertions and more nucleotide deletions at VDJ recombination sites were observed in patients with type 1 diabetes, implying thymic rearrangement abnormalities.

A single peripheral blood draw of approximately 100 mL on average was collected from each donor into heparinised tubes. A BD FACSAria II was used to sort naive, central memory, regulatory and stem cell-like memory CD4+ T cells with a panel that included CD45RO, CCR7, CD25, CD127, CD95 and CD27. Purity was above 98% for every sorted population. PBMCs were isolated right away by Lymphoprep density gradient centrifugation and were stained directly, without culture. So that batch effects would be minimized, each experiment stained and sorted samples in pairs, pairing one healthy donor with one patient. V lost 5 bases and J lost 2 bases; the stretch between them is 15 bases long. The CDR3 contains 15 residues, cysteine and phenylalanine counted. The DNA shown is the 45-base CDR3, in frame from base 1. Via the germline V gene (reference sequence), CDR1 is SEHNR and CDR2 FQNEAQ.

The source material was naive CD4+ T cells from blood. The cell subset or site label for this specimen denotes: true naive CD4+ T cells. This sequence was found in a woman aged 18-29 years with type 1 diabetes. The receptor chain draws on TRBV7-9 and TRBJ2-5; TRBD2 is a weak D gene call, 6 bases matching. The CDR3 protein sequence reads: CASSPSAGWQETQYF. The DNA sequence is as follows: TGTGCCAGCAGCCCTTCAGCGGGTTGGCAAGAGACCCAGTACTTC.